A single sample gave rise to the 5 T cell receptor beta chains below, sequenced in a study of shared clonotypes between healthy human individuals. Generated by immunoSEQ multiplex PCR, the TCRdb table keeps only in-frame clones and is missing some. Seen here are about a million clones, roughly 75% observed once, and the top ten hold about 1.5%. Sequenced input: memory CD4+ T cells sorted from blood. The subset denotes: CD45RA-negative fraction. All receptors come from a man between 18 and 29 years old in good health.

About this clone: This specimen includes other DNA sequences encoding the same CDR3. This chain uses TRBV30 with TRBJ1-1, with D hard to call. V was clipped by 0 bases and J by 0 bases, with 5 bases between them. The CDR3 is 13 residues long. Germline-derived CDR1 and CDR2 are GTSNPN and SVGIG (reference sequence). The CDR3 loop reads CAWSVNMNTEAFF. The CDR3 nucleotides read TGTGCCTGGAGTGTAAACATGAACACTGAAGCTTTCTTT.

The chain joins TRBV7-3 to TRBJ2-3; D ambiguous. Germline V lookup: CDR1 SGHTA, CDR2 FQGTGA. Trimming took 4 bases from V and 4 from J, leaving 9 bases between them. This CDR3 has 13 amino acids. The CDR3 nucleotides are TGTGCCAGCAGCTCCGTTACATCAGATACGCAGTATTTT. Amino acids: CASSSVTSDTQYF.

This clone showed up just a few times. This sequence joins TRBV6-1 and TRBJ1-2, with D possibly matching TRBD1 (6 bases). The CDR3 is 13 residues long. Trimming pared 4 bases from V and 7 bases from J, leaving 13 bases between. Germline CDR1 reads MNHNS; CDR2 reads SASEGT. The CDR3 reads CASSGGGAIGYTF. Written as DNA, the CDR3 is TGTGCCAGCAGTGGCGGGGGGGCGATTGGCTACACCTTC.

The rearrangement uses TRBV6-5 and TRBJ1-6; 9 bases fit TRBD1. This CDR3 spans 14 amino acids. CDR1 MNHEY and CDR2 SVGAGI come from the germline V gene. V was pared by 5 bases and J by 10 bases, with 6 bases of the junction left unmatched. This CDR3 reads CASSRDREGSPLHF. The DNA of the CDR3 is TGTGCCAGCAGTCGGGACAGGGAAGGATCACCCCTCCACTTT.

The chain couples TRBV5-1 to TRBJ2-5; unclear D gene. V was shortened by 2 bases and J by 1 base, with 12 bases between the two germline ends. CDR1 is SGHRS, CDR2 YFSETQ, per germline. The CDR3 spans 15 residues. The CDR3 DNA follows: TGCGCCAGCAGCTTACTATCCACCCCCCAAGAGACCCAGTACTTC. Translated, it gives CASSLLSTPQETQYF.